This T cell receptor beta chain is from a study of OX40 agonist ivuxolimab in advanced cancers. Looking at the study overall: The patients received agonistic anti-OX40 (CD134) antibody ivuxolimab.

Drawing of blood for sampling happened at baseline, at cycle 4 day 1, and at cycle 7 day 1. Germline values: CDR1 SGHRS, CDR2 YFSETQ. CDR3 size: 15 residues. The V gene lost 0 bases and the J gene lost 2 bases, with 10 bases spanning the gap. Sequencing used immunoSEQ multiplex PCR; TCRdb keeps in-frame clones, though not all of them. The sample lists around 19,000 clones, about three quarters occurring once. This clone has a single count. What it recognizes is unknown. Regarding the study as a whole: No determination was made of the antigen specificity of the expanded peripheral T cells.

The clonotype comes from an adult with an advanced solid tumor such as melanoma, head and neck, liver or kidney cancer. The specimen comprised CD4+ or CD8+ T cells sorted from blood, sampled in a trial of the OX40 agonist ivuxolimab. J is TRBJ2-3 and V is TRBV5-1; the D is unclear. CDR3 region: CASSLDSPITDTQYF. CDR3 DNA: TGCGCCAGCAGCTTGGACAGCCCAATCACAGATACGCAGTATTTT.